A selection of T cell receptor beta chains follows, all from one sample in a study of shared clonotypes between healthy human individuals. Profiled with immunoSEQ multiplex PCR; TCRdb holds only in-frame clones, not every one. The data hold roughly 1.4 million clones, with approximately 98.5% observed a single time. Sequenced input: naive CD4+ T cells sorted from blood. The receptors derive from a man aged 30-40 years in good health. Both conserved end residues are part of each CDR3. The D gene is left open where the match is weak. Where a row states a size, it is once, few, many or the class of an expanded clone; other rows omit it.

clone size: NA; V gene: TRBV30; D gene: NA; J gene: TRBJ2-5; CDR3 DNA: TGTGCCTGGAACGACATACCCCAAGAGACCCAGTACTTC; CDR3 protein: CAWNDIPQETQYF
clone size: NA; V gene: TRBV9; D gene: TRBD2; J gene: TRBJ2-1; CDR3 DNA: TGTGCCAGCAGCGGGATAGCGGGAGGGCCGTCTGAGCAGTTCTTC; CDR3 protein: CASSGIAGGPSEQFF
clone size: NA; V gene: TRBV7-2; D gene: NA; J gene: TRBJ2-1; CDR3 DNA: TGTGCCAGCAGCTTAGAGGGCGGAAAGCAGTTCTTC; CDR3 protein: CASSLEGGKQFF
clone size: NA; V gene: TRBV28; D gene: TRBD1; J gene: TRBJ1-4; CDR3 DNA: TGTGCCAGCAGTGACCTCCGGGACAGAAATGAAAAACTGTTTTTT; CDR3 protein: CASSDLRDRNEKLFF
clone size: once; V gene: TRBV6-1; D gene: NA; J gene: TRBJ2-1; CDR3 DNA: TGTGCCAGCACACGGGGAAATAGTGTTGAGCAGTTCTTC; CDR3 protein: CASTRGNSVEQFF
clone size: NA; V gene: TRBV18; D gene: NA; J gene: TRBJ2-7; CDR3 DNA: TGTGCCAGCTCCCCGGGAGGGGGCCCCTACGAGCAGTACTTC; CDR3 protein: CASSPGGGPYEQYF
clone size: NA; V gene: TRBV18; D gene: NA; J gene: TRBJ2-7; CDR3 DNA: TGTGCCAGCTCACTCGAATACGAGCAGTACTTC; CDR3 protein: CASSLEYEQYF
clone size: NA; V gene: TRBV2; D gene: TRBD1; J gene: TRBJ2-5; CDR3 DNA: TGTGCCAGCAAAGAAGACAGGGGGGGAGAGACCCAGTACTTC; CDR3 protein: CASKEDRGGETQYF
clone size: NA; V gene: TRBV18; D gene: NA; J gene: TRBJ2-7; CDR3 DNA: TGTGCCAGCTCCAGCTCCCAGGGATACGAGCAGTACTTC; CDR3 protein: CASSSSQGYEQYF
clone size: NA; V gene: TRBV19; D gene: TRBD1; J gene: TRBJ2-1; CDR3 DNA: TGTGCCAGTAGTATAGGGACAGGGACTTACAATGAGCAGTTCTTC; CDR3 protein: CASSIGTGTYNEQFF
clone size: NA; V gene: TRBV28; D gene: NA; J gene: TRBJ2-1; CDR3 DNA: TGTGCCAGCAGTCTCTCATACAATGAGCAGTTCTTC; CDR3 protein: CASSLSYNEQFF
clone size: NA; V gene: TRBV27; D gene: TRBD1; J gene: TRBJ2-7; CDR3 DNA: TGTGCCAGCCACCCCCGACAGGGGATCAGCTACGAGCAGTACTTC; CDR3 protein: CASHPRQGISYEQYF
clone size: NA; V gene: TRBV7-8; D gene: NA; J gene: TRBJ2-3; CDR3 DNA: TGTGCCAGCAGCCTCAGGGGTGCGCGGTATTTT; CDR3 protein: CASSLRGARYF
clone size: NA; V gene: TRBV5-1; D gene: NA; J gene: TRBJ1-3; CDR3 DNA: TGCGCCAGCAGCGCGGTAGGGCTGGCTGGAAACACCATATATTTT; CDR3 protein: CASSAVGLAGNTIYF
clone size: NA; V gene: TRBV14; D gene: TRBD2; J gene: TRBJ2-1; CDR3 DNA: TGTGCCAGCAGCCATTTACTTCTAGCGGGAACGATCCATGAGCAGTTCTTC; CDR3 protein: CASSHLLLAGTIHEQFF
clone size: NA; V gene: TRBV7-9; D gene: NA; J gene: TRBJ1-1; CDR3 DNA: TGTGCCAGCTGCGTGAAGACCACTGAAGCTTTCTTT; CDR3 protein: CASCVKTTEAFF
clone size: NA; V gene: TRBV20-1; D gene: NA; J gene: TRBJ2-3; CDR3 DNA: TGCAGTGCTAGGACTACAGATACGCAGTATTTT; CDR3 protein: CSARTTDTQYF
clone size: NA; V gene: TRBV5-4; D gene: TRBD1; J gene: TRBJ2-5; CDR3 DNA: TGTGCCAGCAGCTTGGACAGGGGGTACCAAGAGACCCAGTACTTC; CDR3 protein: CASSLDRGYQETQYF
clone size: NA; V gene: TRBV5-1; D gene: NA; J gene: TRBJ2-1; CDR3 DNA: TGCGCCAGCAGCTCAGACTGGGACAATGAGCAGTTCTTC; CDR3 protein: CASSSDWDNEQFF
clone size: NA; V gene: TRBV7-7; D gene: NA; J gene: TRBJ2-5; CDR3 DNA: TGTGCCAGCAGTCGTCAGCCGGCAGGGGTTTTGGAGTACCAAGAGACCCAGTACTTC; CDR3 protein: CASSRQPAGVLEYQETQYF
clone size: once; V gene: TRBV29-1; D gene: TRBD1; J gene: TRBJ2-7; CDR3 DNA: TGCAGCGTTGAAAGCCGGGGATCCGGGACAGCCTACGAGCAGTACTTC; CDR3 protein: CSVESRGSGTAYEQYF
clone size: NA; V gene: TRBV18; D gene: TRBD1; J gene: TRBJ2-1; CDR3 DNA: TGTGCCAGCTCACCAGACAGGGTTAATGAGCAGTTCTTC; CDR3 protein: CASSPDRVNEQFF
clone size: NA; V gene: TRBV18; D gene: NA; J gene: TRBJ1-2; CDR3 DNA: TGTGCCAGCTCACCACCGATCTGGGCACCCCACGGCGGCTACACCTTC; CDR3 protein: CASSPPIWAPHGGYTF
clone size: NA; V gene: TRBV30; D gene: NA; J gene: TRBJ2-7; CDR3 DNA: TGTGCCTGGACCCCTAGGGCCTACGAGCAGTACTTC; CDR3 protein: CAWTPRAYEQYF
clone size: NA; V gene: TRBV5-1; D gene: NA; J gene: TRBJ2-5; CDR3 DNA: TGCGCCAGCAGCTTGGCTGGGGGCGGGCAAGAGACCCAGTACTTC; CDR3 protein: CASSLAGGGQETQYF
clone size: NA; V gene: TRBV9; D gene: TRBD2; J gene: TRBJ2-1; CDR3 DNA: TGTGCCAGCAGCCTCCGTGGGCTAGCGGGCTACAATGAGCAGTTCTTC; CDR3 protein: CASSLRGLAGYNEQFF